The entry that follows covers one T cell receptor (beta chain) sequence. Its antigen is unknown. The sample is drawn from a study of blood T cells in healthy people across ages. Study findings and constraints: The study regarded diversity estimates from one million T cells as underestimates. The long-lived group displayed more naive CD4+ cells, plus higher diversity, than the aged donors did.

Together with a sample-barcoded 5' primer, a J-beta primer mix was included in a second PCR lasting about 7 to 11 cycles. The template-switch adaptor, which had 12 random nucleotides, put a tag on each cDNA molecule. TCRdb processed the 5' RACE reads anew with MiXCR; each CDR3 protein has one entry. This table has 1.2 million to 1.5 million distinct CDR3 sequences, around 59% appearing once. The CDR3 contains 16 residues. Germline V CDR1 and CDR2: SGHTA, FQGNSA. Between the trimmed V and J ends, which lost 4 bases and 3 bases, there was a span of 17 bases. The specimen was blood. The receptor's source is a man aged 18 to 29 in good health. The V gene is TRBV7-2, the J gene TRBJ2-3; the D gene could be TRBD1 or TRBD2 (5 bases each). DNA for the CDR3: TGTGCCAGCAGCTATCCATCCGGGACGGGGACAGATACGCAGTATTTT. Protein sequence: CASSYPSGTGTDTQYF.